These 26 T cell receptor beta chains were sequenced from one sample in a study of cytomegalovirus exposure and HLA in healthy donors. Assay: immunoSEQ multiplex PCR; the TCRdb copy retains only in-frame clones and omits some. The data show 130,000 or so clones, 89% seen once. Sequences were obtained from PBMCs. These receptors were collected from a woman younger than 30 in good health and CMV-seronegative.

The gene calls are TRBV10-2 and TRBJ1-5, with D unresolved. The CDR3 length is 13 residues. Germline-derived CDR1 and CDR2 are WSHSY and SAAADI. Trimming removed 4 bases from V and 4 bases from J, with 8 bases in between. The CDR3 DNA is TGCGCCAGCAGTGCCTATGTTAATCAGCCCCAGCATTTT. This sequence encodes CASSAYVNQPQHF.

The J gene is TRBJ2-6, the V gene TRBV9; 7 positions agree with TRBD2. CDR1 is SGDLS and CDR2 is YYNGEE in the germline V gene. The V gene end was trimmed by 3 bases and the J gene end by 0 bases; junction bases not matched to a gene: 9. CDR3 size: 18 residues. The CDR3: CASSAGLGRGSGANVLTF. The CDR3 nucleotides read TGTGCCAGCAGCGCCGGTTTGGGGAGGGGCTCTGGGGCCAACGTCCTGACTTTC. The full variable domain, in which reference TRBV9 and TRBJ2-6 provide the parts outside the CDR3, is DSGVTQTPKHLITATGQRVTLRCSPRSGDLSVYWYQQSLDQGLQFLIQYYNGEERAKGNILERFSAQQFPDLHSELNLSSLELGDSALYFCASSAGLGRGSGANVLTFGAGSRLTVL.

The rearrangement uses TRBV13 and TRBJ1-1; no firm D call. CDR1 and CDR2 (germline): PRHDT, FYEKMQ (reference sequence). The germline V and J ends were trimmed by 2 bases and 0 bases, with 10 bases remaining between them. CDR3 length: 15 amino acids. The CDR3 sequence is CASSLRRQLNTEAFF. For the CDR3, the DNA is TGTGCCAGCAGCTTAAGGCGACAATTGAACACTGAAGCTTTCTTT.

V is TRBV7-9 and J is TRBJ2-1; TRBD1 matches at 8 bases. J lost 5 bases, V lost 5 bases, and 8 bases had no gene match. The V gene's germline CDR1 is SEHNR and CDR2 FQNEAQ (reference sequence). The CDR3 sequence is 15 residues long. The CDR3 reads CASSPMDREDNEQFF. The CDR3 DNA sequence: TGTGCCAGCAGCCCAATGGACAGGGAAGACAATGAGCAGTTCTTC.

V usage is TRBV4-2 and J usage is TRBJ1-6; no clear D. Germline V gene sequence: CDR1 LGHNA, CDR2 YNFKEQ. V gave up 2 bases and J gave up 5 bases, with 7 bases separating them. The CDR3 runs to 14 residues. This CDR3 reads CASSQPPDNSPLHF. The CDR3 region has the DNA TGTGCCAGCAGCCAACCTCCCGATAATTCACCCCTCCACTTT.

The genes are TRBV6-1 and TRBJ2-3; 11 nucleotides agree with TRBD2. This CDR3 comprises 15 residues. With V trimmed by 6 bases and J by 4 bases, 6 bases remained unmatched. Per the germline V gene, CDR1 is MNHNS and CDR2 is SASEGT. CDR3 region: CASRLLAGESDTQYF. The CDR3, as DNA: TGTGCCAGCAGGTTACTAGCGGGGGAATCAGATACGCAGTATTTT.

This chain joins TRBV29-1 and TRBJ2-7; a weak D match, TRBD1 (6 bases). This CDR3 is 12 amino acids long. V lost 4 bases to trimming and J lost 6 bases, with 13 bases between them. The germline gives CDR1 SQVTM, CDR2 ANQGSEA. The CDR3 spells CSVGPTGIEQYF. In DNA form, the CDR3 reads TGCAGCGTTGGGCCAACAGGGATCGAGCAGTACTTC.

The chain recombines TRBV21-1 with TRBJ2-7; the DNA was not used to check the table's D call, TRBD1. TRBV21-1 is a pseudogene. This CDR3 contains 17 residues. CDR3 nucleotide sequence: TGTGCCAGCAGCTCCCTCCGACAGGGGCGGGGTTCCTACGAGCAGTACTTC. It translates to CASSSLRQGRGSYEQYF.

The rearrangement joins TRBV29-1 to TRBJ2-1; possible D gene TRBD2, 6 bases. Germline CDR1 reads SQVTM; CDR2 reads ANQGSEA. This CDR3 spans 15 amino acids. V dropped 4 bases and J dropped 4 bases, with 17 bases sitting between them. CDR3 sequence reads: CSVGRSSGHYNEQFF. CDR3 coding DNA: TGCAGCGTTGGTAGAAGTAGCGGTCATTACAATGAGCAGTTCTTC.

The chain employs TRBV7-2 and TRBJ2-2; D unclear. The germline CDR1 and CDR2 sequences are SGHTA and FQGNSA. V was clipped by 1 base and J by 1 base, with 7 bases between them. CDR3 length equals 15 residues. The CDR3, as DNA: TGTGCCAGCAGCTTAGGGCAGTTGAACACCGGGGAGCTGTTTTTT. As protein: CASSLGQLNTGELFF.

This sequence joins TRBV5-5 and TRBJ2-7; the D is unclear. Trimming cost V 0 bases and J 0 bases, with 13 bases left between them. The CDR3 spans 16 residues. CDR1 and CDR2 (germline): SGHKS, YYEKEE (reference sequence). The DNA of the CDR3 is TGTGCCAGCAGCTTGGCCGGGTTACCGACCTCCTACGAGCAGTACTTC. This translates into CASSLAGLPTSYEQYF.

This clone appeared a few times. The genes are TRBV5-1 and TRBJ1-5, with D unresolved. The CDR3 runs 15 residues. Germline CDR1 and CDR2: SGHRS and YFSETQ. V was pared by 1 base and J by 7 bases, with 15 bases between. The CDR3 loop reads CASSLFGASNQPQHF. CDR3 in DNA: TGCGCCAGCAGCTTGTTCGGAGCGAGTAACCAGCCCCAGCATTTT.

CDR3 sequence: CASNLGYGGGETQYF. The CDR3 coding sequence is TGTGCCAGCAATTTGGGATATGGGGGAGGAGAGACCCAGTACTTC. The chain couples TRBV6-1 to TRBJ2-5; the D gene is possibly TRBD2 (6 bases). V was cut by 7 bases and J by 4 bases, with 19 bases left in between. CDR3 length: 15 residues. Looked up from germline, CDR1 is MNHNS and CDR2 is SASEGT.

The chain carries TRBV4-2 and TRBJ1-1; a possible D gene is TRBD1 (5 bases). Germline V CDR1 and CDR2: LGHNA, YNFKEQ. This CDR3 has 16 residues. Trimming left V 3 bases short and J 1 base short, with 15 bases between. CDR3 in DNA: TGTGCCAGCAGCCAGTCTCCAGGGAACTCGAACACTGAAGCTTTCTTT. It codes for CASSQSPGNSNTEAFF.

CDR3 bases: TGTGCCAGCAGTGACCGGGCGCCAGAGGGCTACTTC. Protein sequence: CASSDRAPEGYF. The chain uses TRBV6-4 and TRBJ2-4; possible D gene TRBD2, 5 bases. The germline CDR1 and CDR2 sequences are MRHNA and SNTAGT. Trimming stripped 2 bases from V and 16 bases from J, with 15 bases between. The CDR3 loop spans 12 amino acids.

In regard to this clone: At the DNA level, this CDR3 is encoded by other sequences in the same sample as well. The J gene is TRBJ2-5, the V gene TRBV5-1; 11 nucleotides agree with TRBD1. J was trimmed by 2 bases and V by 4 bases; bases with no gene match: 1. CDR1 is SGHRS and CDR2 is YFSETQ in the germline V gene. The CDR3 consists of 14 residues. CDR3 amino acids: CASSGQGAQETQYF. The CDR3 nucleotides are TGCGCCAGCAGCGGACAGGGGGCTCAAGAGACCCAGTACTTC.

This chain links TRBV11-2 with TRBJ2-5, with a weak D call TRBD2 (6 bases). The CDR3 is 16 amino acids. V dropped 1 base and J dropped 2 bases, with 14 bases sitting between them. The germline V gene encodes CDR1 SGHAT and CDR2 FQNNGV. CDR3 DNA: TGTGCCAGCAGCTTAGCGTTTGCGGGGTCTCAAGAGACCCAGTACTTC. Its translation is CASSLAFAGSQETQYF.

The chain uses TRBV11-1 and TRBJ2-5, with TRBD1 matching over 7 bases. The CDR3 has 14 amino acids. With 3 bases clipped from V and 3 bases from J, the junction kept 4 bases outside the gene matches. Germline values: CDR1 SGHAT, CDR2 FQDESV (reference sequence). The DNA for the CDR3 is TGTGCCAGCAGCTTCGACAGGGTAAAAGAGACCCAGTACTTC. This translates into CASSFDRVKETQYF.

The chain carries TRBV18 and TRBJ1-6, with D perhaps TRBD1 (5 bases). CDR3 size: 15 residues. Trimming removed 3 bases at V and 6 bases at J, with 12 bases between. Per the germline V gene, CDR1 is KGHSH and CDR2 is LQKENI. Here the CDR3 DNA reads TGTGCCAGCTCACCCCTAACGGGGGGTAATTCACCCCTCCACTTT. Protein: CASSPLTGGNSPLHF.

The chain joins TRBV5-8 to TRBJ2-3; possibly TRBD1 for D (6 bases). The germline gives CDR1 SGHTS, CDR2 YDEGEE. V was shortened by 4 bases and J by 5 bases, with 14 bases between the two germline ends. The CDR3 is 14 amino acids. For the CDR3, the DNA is TGTGCCAGCAGCCAAAACAGGGATGGAGATACGCAGTATTTT. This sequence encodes CASSQNRDGDTQYF.

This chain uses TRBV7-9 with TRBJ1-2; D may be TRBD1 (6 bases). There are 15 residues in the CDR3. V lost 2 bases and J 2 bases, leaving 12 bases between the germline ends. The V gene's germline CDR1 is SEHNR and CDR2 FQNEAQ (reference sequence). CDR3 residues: CASSLKRDINYGYTF. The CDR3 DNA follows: TGTGCCAGCAGCTTAAAAAGGGACATAAACTATGGCTACACCTTC.

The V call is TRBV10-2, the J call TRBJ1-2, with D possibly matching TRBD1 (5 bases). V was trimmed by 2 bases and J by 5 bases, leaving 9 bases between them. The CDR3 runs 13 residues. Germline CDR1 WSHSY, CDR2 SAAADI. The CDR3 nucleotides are TGCGCCAGCAGTGAGCAGGGCCCATATGGCTACACCTTC. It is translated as CASSEQGPYGYTF.

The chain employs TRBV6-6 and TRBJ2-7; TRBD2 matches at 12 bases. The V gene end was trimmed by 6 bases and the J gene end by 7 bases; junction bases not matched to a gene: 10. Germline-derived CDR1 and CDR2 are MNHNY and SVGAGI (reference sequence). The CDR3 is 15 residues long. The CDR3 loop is CASSFPSGGAGEQYF. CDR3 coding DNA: TGTGCCAGCAGCTTCCCTAGCGGGGGGGCGGGGGAGCAGTACTTC.

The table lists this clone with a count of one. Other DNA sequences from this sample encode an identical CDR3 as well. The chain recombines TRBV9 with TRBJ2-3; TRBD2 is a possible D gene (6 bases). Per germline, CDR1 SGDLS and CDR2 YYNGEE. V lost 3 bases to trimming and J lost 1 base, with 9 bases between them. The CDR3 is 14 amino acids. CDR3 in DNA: TGTGCCAGCAGCGGGCGGGGCCGCACAGATACGCAGTATTTT. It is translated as CASSGRGRTDTQYF.

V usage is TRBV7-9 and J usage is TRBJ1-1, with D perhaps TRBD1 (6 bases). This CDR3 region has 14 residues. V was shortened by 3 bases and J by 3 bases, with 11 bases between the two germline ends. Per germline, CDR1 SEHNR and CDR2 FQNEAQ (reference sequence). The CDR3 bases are TGTGCCAGCAGCTTTGGGACACCCGACACTGAAGCTTTCTTT. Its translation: CASSFGTPDTEAFF.

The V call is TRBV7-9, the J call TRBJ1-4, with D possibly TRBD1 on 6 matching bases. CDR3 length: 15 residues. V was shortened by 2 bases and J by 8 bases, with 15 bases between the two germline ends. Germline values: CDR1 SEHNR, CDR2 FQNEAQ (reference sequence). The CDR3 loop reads CASSLLGTYEEKLFF. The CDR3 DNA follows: TGTGCCAGCAGCTTATTAGGGACATATGAGGAAAAACTGTTTTTT.